The clone carrying this T cell receptor beta chain was seen only once. Assay used: immunoSEQ multiplex PCR; TCRdb lists only in-frame clones, some missing. Of about 120,000 clones in the sample, 80% to 90% were seen once. The entry originates in a study of control samples from healthy donors and cancer patients. V shed 7 bases and J shed 6 bases, with 16 bases lying between them. Germline CDR1 is MNHEY and CDR2 is SVGAGI. The CDR3 length is 14 residues. V is TRBV6-5 and J is TRBJ1-5; D perhaps matches TRBD1 (6 bases). Sample: blood. This sequence was found in a man aged 25-45 years in good health. CDR3 loop: CASISRGASQPQHF. The CDR3 DNA reads as TGTGCCAGCATCAGCCGGGGGGCGAGTCAGCCCCAGCATTTT.